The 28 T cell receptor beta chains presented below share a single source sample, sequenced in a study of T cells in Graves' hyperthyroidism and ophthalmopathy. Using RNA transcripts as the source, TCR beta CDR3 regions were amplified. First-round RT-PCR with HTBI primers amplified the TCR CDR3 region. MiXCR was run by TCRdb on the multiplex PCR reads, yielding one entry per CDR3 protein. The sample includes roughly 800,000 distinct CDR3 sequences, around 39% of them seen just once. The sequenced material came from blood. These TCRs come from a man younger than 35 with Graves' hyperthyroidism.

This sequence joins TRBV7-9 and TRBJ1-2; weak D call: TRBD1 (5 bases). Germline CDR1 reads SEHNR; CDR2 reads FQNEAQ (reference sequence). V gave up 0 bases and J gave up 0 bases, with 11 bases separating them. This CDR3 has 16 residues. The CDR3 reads CASSLAGTGTNYGYTF. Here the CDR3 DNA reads TGTGCCAGCAGCTTAGCCGGGACGGGTACTAACTATGGCTACACCTTC.

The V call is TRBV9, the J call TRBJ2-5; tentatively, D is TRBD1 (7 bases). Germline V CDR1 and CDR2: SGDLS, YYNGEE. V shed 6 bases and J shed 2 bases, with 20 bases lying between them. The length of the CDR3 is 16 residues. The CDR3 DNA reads TGTGCCAGCAACACCCCAGGGGGGTTCCCTCAAGAGACCCAGTACTTC. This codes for CASNTPGGFPQETQYF.

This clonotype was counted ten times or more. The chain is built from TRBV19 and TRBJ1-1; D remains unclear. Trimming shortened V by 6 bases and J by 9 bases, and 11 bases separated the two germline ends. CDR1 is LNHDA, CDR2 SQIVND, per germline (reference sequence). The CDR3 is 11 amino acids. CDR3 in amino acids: CASRSPRQAFF. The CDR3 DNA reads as TGTGCCAGTAGATCGCCAAGACAAGCTTTCTTT.

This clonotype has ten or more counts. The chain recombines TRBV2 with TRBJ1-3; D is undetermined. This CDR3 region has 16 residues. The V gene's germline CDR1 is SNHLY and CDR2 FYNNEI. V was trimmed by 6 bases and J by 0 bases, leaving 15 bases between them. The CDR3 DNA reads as TGTGCCAGCAGCCCCCCTGCCAGACGCTCTGGAAACACCATATATTTT. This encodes CASSPPARRSGNTIYF.

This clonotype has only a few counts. The CDR3 region is CASSQTRGDRSETQYF. The CDR3, as DNA: TGTGCCAGCAGCCAGACCCGGGGGGACAGATCGGAGACCCAGTACTTC. The chain links TRBV14 to TRBJ2-5; perhaps D is TRBD1 or TRBD2 (7 bases each). CDR1 is SGHDN, CDR2 FVKESK, per germline. V was pared by 3 bases and J by 5 bases, with 19 bases between. CDR3 size: 16 residues.

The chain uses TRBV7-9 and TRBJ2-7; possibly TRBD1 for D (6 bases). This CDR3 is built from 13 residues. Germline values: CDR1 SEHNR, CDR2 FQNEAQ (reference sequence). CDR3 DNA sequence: TGTGCTAGAGATATCGACAGGTCCTACGAGCAGTACTTC. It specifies CARDIDRSYEQYF.

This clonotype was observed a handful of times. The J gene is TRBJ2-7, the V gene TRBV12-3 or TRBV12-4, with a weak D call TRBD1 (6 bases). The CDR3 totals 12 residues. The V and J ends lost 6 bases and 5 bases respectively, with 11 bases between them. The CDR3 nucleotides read TGTGCCAGCAGACGACAGGAAAACGAGCAGTACTTC. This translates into CASRRQENEQYF.

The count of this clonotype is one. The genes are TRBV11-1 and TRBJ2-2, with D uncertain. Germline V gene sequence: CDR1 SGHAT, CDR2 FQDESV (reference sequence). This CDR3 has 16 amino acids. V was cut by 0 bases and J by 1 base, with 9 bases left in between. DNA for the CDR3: TGTGCCAGCAGCTTAGCTGGGTTTGGGAACACCGGGGAGCTGTTTTTT. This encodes CASSLAGFGNTGELFF.

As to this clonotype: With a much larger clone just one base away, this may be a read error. The CDR3 loop reads CATSLGGVVTEAFF. In DNA, the CDR3 is TGTGCCACCAGTCTAGGCGGGGTGGTCACTGAAGCTTTCTTT. The chain links TRBV15 to TRBJ1-1; D is unclear. CDR1 is LNHNV and CDR2 is YYDKDF in the germline V gene (reference sequence). The CDR3 is 14 residues long. V was clipped by 6 bases and J by 4 bases, with 15 bases between them.

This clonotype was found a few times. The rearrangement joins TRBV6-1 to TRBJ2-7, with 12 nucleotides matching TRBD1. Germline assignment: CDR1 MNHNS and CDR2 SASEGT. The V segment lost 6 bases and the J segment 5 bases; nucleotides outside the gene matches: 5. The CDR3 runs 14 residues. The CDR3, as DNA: TGTGCCAGCAGGACCGGGACAGGGGGCGACGAGCAGTACTTC. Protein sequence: CASRTGTGGDEQYF.

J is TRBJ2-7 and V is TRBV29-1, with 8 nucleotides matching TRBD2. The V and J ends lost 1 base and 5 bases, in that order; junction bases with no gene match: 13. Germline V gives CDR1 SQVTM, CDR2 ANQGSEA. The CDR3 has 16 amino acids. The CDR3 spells CSVEATSRGGSDEQYF. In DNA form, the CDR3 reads TGCAGCGTTGAAGCCACCTCCCGGGGGGGGAGCGACGAGCAGTACTTC.

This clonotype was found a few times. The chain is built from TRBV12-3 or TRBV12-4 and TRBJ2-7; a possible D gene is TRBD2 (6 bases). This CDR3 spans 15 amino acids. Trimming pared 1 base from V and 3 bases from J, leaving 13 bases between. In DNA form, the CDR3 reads TGTGCCAGCAGTTTAGGGCGGGGTCGAGGCTACGAGCAGTACTTC. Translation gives CASSLGRGRGYEQYF.

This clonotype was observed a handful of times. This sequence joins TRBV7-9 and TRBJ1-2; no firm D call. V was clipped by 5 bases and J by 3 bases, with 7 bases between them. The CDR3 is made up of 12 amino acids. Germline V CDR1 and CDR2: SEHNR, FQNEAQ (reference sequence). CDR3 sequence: CASSQDDYGYTF. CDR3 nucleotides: TGTGCCAGCAGCCAAGATGACTATGGCTACACCTTC.

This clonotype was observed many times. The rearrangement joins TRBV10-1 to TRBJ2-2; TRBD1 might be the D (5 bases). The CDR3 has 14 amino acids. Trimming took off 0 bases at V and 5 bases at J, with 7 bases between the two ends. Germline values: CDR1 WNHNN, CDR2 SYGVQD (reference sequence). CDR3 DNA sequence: TGCGCCAGCAGTGAGTCTAGGACAACCGGGGAGCTGTTTTTT. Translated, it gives CASSESRTTGELFF.

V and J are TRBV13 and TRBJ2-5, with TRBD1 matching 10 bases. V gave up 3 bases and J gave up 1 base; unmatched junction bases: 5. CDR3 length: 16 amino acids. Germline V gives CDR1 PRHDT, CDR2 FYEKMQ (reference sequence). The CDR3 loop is CASSFSGQGTQETQYF. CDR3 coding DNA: TGTGCCAGCAGCTTCTCGGGACAGGGGACCCAAGAGACCCAGTACTTC.

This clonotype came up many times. The CDR3 DNA reads TGTGCCAGCAGCGTAGTCGGGGACTCATCCTACGAGCAGTACTTC. This encodes CASSVVGDSSYEQYF. The rearrangement links TRBV9 to TRBJ2-7; TRBD2 might be the D (6 bases). V was shortened by 0 bases and J by 1 base, with 11 bases between the two germline ends. Germline V gives CDR1 SGDLS, CDR2 YYNGEE. CDR3 length: 15 amino acids.

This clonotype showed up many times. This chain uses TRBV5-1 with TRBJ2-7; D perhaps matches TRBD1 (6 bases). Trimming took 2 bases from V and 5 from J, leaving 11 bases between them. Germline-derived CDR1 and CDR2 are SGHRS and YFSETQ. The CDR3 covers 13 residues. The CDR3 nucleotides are TGCGCCAGCAGCTTTATCACAGGGAACGAGCAGTACTTC. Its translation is CASSFITGNEQYF.

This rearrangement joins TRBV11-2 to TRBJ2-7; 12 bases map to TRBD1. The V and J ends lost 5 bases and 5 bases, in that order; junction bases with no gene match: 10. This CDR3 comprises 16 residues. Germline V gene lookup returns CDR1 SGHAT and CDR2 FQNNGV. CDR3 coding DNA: TGTGCCAGCAGCCATCCGGGACAGGGGGCTCCCCACGAGCAGTACTTC. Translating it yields CASSHPGQGAPHEQYF.

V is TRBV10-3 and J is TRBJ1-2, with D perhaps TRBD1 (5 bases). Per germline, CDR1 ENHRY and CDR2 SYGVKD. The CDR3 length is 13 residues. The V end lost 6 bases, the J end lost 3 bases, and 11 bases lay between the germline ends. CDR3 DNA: TGTGCCATCAGCAGTAGGGGCCACTATGGCTACACCTTC. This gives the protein CAISSRGHYGYTF.

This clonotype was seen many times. CDR3 coding DNA: TGCAGCGTTGACTACGGAGATAACTATGGCTACACCTTC. Amino acids: CSVDYGDNYGYTF. The J gene is TRBJ1-2, the V gene TRBV29-1; D is undetermined. Trimming took 3 bases from V and 1 from J, leaving 9 bases between them. In germline, CDR1 is SQVTM, CDR2 ANQGSEA. This CDR3 comprises 13 residues.

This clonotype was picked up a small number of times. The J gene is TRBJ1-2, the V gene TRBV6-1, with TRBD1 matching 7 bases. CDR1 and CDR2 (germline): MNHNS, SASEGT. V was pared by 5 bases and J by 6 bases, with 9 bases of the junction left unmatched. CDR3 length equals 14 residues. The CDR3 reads CASSKSDRVNGYTF. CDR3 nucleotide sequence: TGTGCCAGCAGTAAAAGCGACAGGGTTAATGGCTACACCTTC.

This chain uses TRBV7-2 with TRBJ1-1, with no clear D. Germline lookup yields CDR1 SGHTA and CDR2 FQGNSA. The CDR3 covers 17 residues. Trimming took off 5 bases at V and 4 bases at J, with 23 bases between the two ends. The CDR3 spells CASSRGEEDFRGTEAFF. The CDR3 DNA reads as TGTGCCAGCAGCCGCGGAGAAGAGGATTTCCGGGGCACTGAAGCTTTCTTT.

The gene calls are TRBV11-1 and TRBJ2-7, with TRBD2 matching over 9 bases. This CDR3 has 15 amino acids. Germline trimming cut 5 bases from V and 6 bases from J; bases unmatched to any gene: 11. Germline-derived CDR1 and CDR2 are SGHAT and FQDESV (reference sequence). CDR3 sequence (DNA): TGTGCCAGCAGCCCCCGGGCGGGAGGGCCTCCCGAGCAGTACTTC. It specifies CASSPRAGGPPEQYF.

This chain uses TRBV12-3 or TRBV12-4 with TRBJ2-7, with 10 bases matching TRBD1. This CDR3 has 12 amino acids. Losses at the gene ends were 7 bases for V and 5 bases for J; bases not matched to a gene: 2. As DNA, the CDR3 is TGTGCCAGCAAGGGGACAGGGGACGAGCAGTACTTC. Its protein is CASKGTGDEQYF.

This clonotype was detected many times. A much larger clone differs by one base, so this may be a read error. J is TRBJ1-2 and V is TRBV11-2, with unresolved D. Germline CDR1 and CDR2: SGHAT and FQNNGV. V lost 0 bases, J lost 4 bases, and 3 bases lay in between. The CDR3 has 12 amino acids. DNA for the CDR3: TGTGCCAGCAGCTTAGAGGTCTATGGCTACACCTTC. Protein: CASSLEVYGYTF. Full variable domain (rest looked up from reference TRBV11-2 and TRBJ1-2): EAGVAQSPRYKIIEKRQSVAFWCNPISGHATLYWYQQILGQGPKLLIQFQNNGVVDDSQLPKDRFSAERLKGVDSTLKIQPAKLEDSAVYLCASSLEVYGYTFGSGTRLTVV.

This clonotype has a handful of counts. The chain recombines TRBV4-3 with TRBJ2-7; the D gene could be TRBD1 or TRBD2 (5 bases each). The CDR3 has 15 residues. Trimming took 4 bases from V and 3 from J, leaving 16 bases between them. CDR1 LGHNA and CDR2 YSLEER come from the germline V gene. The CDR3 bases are TGCGCCAGCAGCCTCATCCGGGACCCAGGCTACGAGCAGTACTTC. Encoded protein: CASSLIRDPGYEQYF.

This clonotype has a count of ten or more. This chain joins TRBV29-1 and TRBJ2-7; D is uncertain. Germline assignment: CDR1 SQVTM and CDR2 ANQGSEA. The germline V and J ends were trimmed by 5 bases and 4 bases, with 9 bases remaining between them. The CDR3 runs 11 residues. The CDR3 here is CSVSKEYEQYF. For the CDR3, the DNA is TGCAGCGTTTCGAAAGAATACGAGCAGTACTTC.

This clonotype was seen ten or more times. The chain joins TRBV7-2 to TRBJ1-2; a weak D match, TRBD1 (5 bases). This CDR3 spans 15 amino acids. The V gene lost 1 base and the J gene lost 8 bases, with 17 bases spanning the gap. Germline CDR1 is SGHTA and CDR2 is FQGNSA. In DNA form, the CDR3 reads TGTGCCAGCAGCTTAGAGGGATCGGGACTTGTGGGCTACACCTTC. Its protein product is CASSLEGSGLVGYTF.